A selection of T cell receptor beta chains follows, all from one sample in a study of PD-1 blockade in classical Hodgkin lymphoma. Using immunoSEQ multiplex PCR, the repertoire was profiled, and TCRdb retains in-frame clones only, with some absent. The sample holds 50,000 to 65,000 clones; around 90% are singletons and the top ten take approximately 5.4%. The source was peripheral blood mononuclear cells (PBMCs), collected before the second cycle of nivolumab. These receptors were collected from a human donor with classical Hodgkin lymphoma. CDR3s include the opening cysteine and the closing phenylalanine or tryptophan. D genes are given only for firm matches. The size entry is marked missing in some rows and otherwise reads once, few, many or a size class.

J gene: TRBJ1-3; D gene: -; clone size: -; V gene: TRBV15; CDR3 protein: CATSRDLGGVGNTIYF; CDR3 DNA: TGTGCCACCAGCAGAGATCTGGGTGGGGTCGGAAACACCATATATTTT
J gene: TRBJ2-7; D gene: -; clone size: -; V gene: TRBV5-1; CDR3 protein: CASSLVGGPDEQYF; CDR3 DNA: TGCGCCAGCAGCTTGGTGGGGGGGCCGGACGAGCAGTACTTC
J gene: TRBJ1-1; D gene: TRBD1; clone size: -; V gene: TRBV7-2; CDR3 protein: CASSSDRLNTEAFF; CDR3 DNA: TGTGCCAGCAGCTCGGACAGGTTGAACACTGAAGCTTTCTTT
J gene: TRBJ1-4; D gene: TRBD1; clone size: -; V gene: TRBV4-1; CDR3 protein: CASSQVGTATNEKLFF; CDR3 DNA: TGCGCCAGCAGCCAAGTCGGGACAGCAACTAATGAAAAACTGTTTTTT
J gene: TRBJ1-1; D gene: -; clone size: -; V gene: TRBV7-3; CDR3 protein: CASSSQGSGTEAFF; CDR3 DNA: TGTGCCAGCAGCTCGCAGGGGTCTGGCACTGAAGCTTTCTTT
J gene: TRBJ1-2; D gene: -; clone size: once; V gene: TRBV5-4; CDR3 protein: CASSPGQGYTF; CDR3 DNA: TGTGCCAGCAGCCCTGGACAGGGCTACACCTTC
J gene: TRBJ2-1; D gene: -; clone size: -; V gene: TRBV7-9; CDR3 protein: CASSPREEQFF; CDR3 DNA: TGTGCCAGCAGCCCCCGGGAGGAGCAGTTCTTC
J gene: TRBJ2-3; D gene: -; clone size: -; V gene: TRBV14; CDR3 protein: CASSQDWADWGTDTQYF; CDR3 DNA: TGTGCCAGCAGCCAAGATTGGGCGGATTGGGGCACAGATACGCAGTATTTT
J gene: TRBJ2-5; D gene: -; clone size: -; V gene: TRBV5-1; CDR3 protein: CASSAGVGETQYF; CDR3 DNA: TGCGCCAGCAGTGCAGGGGTTGGGGAGACCCAGTACTTC
J gene: TRBJ2-5; D gene: -; clone size: -; V gene: TRBV5-8; CDR3 protein: CASSLGTDQETQYF; CDR3 DNA: TGTGCCAGCAGCTTGGGGACAGACCAAGAGACCCAGTACTTC